The 4 T cell receptor beta chains listed next were all sequenced from one sample in a study of yellow fever vaccine responses in identical twins. TCRdb re-derived calls from the RT-PCR reads in MiXCR, one entry per CDR3 protein. Among around 18,000 distinct CDR3 sequences, about 61% were seen once, and the ten largest hold 6% to 8.5%. The sample in question was T cells from blood (PBMCs), unsorted or a sorted subset (not recorded which), obtained before or after yellow fever vaccination (not recorded which). The receptors stem from a woman aged 18-30 years who received the yellow fever vaccine.

The chain joins TRBV19 to TRBJ1-2; D is ambiguous. Trimming cost V 8 bases and J 3 bases, with 4 bases left between them. Germline V CDR1 and CDR2: LNHDA, SQIVND (reference sequence). This CDR3 is 10 amino acids long. The CDR3 DNA follows: TGTGCCAGTGGCGACTATGGCTACACCTTC. It yields the protein CASGDYGYTF.

The J gene is TRBJ1-2, the V gene TRBV28, with 7 bases aligning to TRBD1. Germline V gene sequence: CDR1 MDHEN, CDR2 SYDVKM. The CDR3 is 14 amino acids. The trim removed 6 bases at V and 8 bases at J, leaving 12 bases unmatched. The CDR3 DNA follows: TGTGCCAGCAGAAAGTTACAGGGGCGGGACGGCTACACCTTC. Its protein is CASRKLQGRDGYTF.

This clonotype was recorded a few times. The V call is TRBV29-1, the J call TRBJ2-1; no firm D call. V gave up 4 bases and J gave up 9 bases, with 16 bases separating them. The CDR3 loop spans 13 amino acids. CDR1 and CDR2 from the germline V gene are SQVTM and ANQGSEA. CDR3: CSVVVARLGEQFF. As DNA, the CDR3 is TGCAGCGTTGTGGTGGCTCGACTGGGTGAGCAGTTCTTC.

This chain links TRBV15 with TRBJ1-2; D call uncertain. V lost 1 base to trimming and J lost 6 bases, with 12 bases between them. The CDR3 consists of 14 residues. Germline V gives CDR1 LNHNV, CDR2 YYDKDF (reference sequence). CDR3 nucleotides: TGTGCCACCAGCAGAGGCGCAGCAATCAATGGCTACACCTTC. Amino acid sequence: CATSRGAAINGYTF.